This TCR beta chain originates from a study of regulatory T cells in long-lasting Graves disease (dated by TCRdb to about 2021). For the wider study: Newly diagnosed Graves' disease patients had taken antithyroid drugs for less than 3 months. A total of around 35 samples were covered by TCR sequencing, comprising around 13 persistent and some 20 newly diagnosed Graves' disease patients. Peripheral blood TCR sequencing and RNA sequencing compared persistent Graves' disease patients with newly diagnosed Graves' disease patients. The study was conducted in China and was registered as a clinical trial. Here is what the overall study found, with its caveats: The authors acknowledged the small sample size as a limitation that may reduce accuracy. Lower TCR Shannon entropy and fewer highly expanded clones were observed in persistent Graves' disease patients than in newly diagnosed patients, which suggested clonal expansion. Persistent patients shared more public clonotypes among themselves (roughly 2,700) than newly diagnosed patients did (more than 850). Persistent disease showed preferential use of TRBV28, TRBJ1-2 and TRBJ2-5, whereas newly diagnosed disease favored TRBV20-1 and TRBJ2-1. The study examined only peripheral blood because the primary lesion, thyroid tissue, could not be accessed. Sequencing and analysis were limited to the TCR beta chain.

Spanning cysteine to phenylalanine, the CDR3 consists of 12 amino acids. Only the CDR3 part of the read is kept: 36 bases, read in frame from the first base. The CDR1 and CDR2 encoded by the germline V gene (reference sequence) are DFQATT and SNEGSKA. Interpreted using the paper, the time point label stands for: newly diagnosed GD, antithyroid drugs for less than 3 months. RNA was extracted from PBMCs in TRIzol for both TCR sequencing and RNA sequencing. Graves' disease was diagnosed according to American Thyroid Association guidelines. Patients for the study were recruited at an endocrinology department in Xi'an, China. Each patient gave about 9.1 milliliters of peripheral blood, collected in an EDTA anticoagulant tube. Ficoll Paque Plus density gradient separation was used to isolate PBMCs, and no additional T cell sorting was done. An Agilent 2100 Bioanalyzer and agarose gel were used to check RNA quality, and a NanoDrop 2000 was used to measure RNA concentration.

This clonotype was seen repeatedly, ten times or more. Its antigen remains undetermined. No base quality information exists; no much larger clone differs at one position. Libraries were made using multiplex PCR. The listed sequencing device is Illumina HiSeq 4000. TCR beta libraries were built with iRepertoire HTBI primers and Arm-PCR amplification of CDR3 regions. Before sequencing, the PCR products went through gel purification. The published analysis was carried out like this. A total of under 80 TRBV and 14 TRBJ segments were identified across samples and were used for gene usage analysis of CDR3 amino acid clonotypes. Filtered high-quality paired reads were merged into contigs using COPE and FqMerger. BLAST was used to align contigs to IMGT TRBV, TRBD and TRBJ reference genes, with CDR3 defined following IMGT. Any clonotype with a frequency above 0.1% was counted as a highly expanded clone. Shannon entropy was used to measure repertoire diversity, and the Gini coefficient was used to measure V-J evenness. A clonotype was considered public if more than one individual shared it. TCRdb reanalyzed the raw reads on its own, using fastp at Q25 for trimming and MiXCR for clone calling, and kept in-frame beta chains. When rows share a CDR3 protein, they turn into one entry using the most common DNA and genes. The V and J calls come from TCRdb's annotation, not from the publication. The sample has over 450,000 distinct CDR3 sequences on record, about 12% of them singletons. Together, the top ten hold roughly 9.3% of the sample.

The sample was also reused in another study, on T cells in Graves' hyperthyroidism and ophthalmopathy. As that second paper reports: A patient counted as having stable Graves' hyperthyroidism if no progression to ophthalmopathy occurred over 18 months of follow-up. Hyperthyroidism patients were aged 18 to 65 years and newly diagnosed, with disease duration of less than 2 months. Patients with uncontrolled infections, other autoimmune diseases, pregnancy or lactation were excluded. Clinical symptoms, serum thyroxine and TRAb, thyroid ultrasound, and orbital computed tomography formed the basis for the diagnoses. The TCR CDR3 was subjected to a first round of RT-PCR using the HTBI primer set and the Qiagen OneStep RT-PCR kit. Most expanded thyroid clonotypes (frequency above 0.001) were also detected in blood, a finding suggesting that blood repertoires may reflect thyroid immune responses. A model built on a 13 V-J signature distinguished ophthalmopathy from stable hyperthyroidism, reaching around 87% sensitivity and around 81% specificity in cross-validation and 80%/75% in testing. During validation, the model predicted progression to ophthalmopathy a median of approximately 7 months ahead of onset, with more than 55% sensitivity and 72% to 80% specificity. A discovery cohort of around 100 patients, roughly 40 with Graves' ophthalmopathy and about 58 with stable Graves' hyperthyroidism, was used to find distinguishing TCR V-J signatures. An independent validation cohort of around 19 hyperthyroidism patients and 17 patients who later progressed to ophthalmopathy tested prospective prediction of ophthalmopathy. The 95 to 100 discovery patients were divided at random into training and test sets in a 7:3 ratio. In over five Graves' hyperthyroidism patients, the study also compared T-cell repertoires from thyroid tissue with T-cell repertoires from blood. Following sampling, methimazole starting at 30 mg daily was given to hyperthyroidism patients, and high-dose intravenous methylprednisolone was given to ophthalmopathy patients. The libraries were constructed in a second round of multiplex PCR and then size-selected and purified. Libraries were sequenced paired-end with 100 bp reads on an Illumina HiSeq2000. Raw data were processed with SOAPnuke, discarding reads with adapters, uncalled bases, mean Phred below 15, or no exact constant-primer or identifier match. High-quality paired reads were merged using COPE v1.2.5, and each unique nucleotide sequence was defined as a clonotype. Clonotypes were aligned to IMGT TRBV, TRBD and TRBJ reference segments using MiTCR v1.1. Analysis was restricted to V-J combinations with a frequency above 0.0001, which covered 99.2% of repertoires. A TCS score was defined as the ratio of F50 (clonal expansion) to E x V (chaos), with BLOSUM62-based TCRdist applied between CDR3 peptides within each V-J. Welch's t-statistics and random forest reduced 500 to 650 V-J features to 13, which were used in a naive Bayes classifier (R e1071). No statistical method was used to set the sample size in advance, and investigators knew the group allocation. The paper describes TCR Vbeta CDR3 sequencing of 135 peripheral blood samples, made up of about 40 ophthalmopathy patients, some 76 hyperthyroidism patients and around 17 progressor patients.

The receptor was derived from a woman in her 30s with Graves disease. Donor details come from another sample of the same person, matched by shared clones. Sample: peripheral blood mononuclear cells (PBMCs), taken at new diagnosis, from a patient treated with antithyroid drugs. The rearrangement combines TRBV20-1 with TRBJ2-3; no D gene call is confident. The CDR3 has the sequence CSVARTTDTQYF. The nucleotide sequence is TGCAGCGTGGCTCGGACCACAGATACGCAGTATTTT.